This T cell receptor beta chain derives from a study of beta chain features in type 1 diabetes (dated by TCRdb to the late 2010s). For the study in its entirety: No differences in mean age, gender distribution, total cell number or subset yield were found between patients and healthy donors. A total of 85 million to 140 million sorted cells were examined across all samples, and the number of cells per subset was strongly correlated with RNA yield. In the study, recently diagnosed type 1 diabetes patients and matched healthy donors were compared on the TCRB repertoires of their sorted circulating CD4+ T cell subsets. Regulatory and stem cell-like memory subsets were obtained from only 8 patients and about eight healthy donors, while naive and central memory subsets were obtained from all 30 or so donors.

Overall study outcomes, separate from this receptor: Naive, central memory and regulatory TCRB repertoires appeared to be more similar among patients than among healthy donors. Because cDNA was sequenced instead of genomic DNA, highly expressing activated cells could be over-represented, though the groups showed no difference in activation or CD3 levels. At VDJ recombination sites, patients with type 1 diabetes made fewer insertions and deleted more nucleotides, a pattern implying thymic rearrangement abnormalities. Shorter templates might have been favored by PCR, but patient and control samples were amplified and corrected together, so both groups would have been affected equally by any skew. In all four CD4+ subsets, TCRB CDR3 length was moderately but significantly shorter in type 1 diabetes patients. Because small numbers of individuals were included in the HLA sub-analyses, any influence of HLA type on TCRB rearrangement was left unresolved.

The entire amount of isolated RNA was reverse transcribed using the High Capacity cDNA Reverse Transcription Kit, so the sequenced TCRB transcripts were expressed ones. Deep immunoSEQ sequencing was applied to naive, central memory and regulatory T cell samples, giving an average of approximately 3.8 million total reads per sample. Sorted cells were lysed in RLT buffer and RNA was extracted with DNase-treated RNeasy Micro or Mini kits, depending on cell number. To prevent cross-contamination, each cell subset was processed individually, whereas patient and healthy donor samples were processed jointly. Using the immunoSEQ multiplex PCR, TCRB sequences were amplified from cDNA into 87-bp fragments spanning the CDR3 region. Sequencing of the amplicons was done on the Illumina HiSeq platform. On the authors' methods: Synthetic template baselines were used to correct PCR bias computationally, reads within Hamming distance 2 were collapsed together, and singletons that could not be merged were discarded. Reads were aligned to IMGT to assign V, D and J genes, CDR3 length, and insertions or deletions at six rearrangement sites. Clonotype counts were normalized to sorted cell number within each subset before computing true diversity and Gini coefficients with the tcR R package. Repertoire sharing was quantified using the overlap coefficient calculated on TCRB nucleotide sequences. Out-of-frame TCRB sequences from naive cells were analyzed to stand in for the pre-selection repertoire. The clones in this table, taken by TCRdb from immuneACCESS, are in-frame only. Not every clone is retained; where verified, under half of the shortfall comes from an unresolved V gene, and the cause of the rest is unknown. V, J and clone size derive from that table, while D and trimming were established from the DNA sequence. The sample table records 450,000 or so clones; roughly 10% of these occur just once. The ten largest account for over 0.04% of the sample.

Comment on this clone: Its target antigen remains unknown. No much larger clone exists at a distance of one base, and base qualities are not known.

From each donor, a single peripheral blood sample of about 100 mL on average was drawn into heparinised tubes. Using a panel that included CD45RO, CCR7, CD25, CD127, CD95 and CD27, naive, central memory, regulatory and stem cell-like memory CD4+ T cells were sorted on a BD FACSAria II. Every sorted population had a purity above 95%. PBMCs were separated immediately by Lymphoprep density gradient centrifugation and were stained directly, without being cultured. So that batch effects would be minimized, each experiment stained and sorted samples in pairs, pairing one healthy donor with one patient. Sequencing was done on a sample of naive CD4+ T cells from blood. According to the study, the label for this sample's cell subset or site signals: true naive CD4+ T cells. The clonotype comes from a woman aged 18-29 years in good health.

The CDR3 corresponds to CAWSVTASQPQHF. The DNA is as follows: TGTGCCTGGAGTGTTACAGCGAGTCAGCCCCAGCATTTT. Recombination linked TRBV30 to TRBJ1-5; the D gene lacks a confident call. V drops 0 bases and J drops 6 bases, leaving 9 bases in between. The germline V gene encodes CDR1 GTSNPN and CDR2 SVGIG (reference sequence). The CDR3 spans 13 residues, from the cysteine through the phenylalanine. Only the CDR3 portion is preserved as DNA: 39 bases, with reading frame beginning at the first base.